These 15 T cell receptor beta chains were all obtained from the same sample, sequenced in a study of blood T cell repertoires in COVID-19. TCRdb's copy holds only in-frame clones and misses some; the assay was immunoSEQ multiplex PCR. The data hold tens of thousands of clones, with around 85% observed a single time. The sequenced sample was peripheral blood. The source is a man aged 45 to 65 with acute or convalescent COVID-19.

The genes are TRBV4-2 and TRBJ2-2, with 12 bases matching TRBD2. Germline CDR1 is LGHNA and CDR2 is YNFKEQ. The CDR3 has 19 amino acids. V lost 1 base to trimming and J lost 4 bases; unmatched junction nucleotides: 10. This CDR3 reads CASSQGTGGLAGITGELFF. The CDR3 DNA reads TGTGCCAGCAGCCAAGGGACAGGGGGACTAGCGGGTATCACCGGGGAGCTGTTTTTT.

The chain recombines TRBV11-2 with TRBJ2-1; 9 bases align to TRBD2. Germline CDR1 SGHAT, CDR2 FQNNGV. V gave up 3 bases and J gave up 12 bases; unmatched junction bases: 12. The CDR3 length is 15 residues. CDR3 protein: CASSLPGLAGLRQFF. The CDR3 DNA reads TGTGCCAGCAGCTTGCCGGGACTAGCCGGCTTGCGGCAGTTCTTC. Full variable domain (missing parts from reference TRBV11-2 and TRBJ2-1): EAGVAQSPRYKIIEKRQSVAFWCNPISGHATLYWYQQILGQGPKLLIQFQNNGVVDDSQLPKDRFSAERLKGVDSTLKIQPAKLEDSAVYLCASSLPGLAGLRQFFGPGTRLTVL.

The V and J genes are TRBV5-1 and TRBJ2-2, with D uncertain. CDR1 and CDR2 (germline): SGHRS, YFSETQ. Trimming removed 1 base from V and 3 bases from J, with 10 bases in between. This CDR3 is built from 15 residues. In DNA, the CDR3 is TGCGCCAGCAGCTTGTTTACAGCAGACACCGGGGAGCTGTTTTTT. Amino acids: CASSLFTADTGELFF.

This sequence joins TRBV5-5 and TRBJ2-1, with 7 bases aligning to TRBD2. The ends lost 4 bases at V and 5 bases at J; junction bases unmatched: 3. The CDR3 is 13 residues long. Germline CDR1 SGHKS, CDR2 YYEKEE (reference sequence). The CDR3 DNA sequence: TGTGCCAGCAGCCGGGACTACCACAATGAGCAGTTCTTC. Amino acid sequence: CASSRDYHNEQFF.

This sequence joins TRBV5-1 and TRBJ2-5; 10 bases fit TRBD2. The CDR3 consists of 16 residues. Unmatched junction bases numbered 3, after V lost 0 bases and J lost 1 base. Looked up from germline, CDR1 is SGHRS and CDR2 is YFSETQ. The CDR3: CASSLAPSGSQETQYF. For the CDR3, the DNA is TGCGCCAGCAGCTTGGCCCCTAGCGGGAGCCAAGAGACCCAGTACTTC.

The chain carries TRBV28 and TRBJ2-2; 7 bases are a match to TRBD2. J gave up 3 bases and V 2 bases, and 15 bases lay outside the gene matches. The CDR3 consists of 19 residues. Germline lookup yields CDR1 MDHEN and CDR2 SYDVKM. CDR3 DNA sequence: TGTGCCAGCAGTTTAAGGGGCTGGGGAGGGAGAGGCGACACCGGGGAGCTGTTTTTT. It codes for CASSLRGWGGRGDTGELFF.

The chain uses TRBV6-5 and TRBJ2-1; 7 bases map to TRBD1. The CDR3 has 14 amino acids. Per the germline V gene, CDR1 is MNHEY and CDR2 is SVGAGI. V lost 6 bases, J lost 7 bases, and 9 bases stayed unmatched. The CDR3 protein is CASSSVTGWNEQFF. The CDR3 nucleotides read TGTGCCAGCAGCTCCGTGACAGGGTGGAATGAGCAGTTCTTC.

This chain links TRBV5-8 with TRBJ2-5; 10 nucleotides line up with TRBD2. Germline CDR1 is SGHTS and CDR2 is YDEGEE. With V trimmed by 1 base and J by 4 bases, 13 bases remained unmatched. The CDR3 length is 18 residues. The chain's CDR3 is CASSLRSSGGYGGETQYF. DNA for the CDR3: TGTGCCAGCAGCTTGAGGTCTAGCGGGGGATATGGAGGAGAGACCCAGTACTTC.

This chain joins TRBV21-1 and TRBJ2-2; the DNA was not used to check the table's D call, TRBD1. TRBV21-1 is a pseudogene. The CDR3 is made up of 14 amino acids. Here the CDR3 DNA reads TGTGCCAGCAGCAGGGGACAGGATACCGGGGAGCTGTTTTTT. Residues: CASSRGQDTGELFF.

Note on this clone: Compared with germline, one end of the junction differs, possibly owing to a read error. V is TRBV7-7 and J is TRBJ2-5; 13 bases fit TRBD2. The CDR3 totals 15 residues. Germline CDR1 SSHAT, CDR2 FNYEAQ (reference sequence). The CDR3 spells CASSLGLAGDETQYF. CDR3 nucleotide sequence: TGTGCTAGCAGCTTAGGACTAGCGGGAGACGAGACCCAGTACTTC.

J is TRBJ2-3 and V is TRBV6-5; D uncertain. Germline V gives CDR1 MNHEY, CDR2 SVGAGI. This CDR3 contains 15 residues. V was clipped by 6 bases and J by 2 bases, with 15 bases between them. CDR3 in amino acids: CASSDPTKYTDTQYF. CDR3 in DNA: TGTGCCAGCAGCGACCCGACAAAATACACAGATACGCAGTATTTT.

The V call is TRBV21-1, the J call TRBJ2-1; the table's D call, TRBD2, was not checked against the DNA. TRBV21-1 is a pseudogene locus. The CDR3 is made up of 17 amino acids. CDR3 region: CASSVTSGGWSDNEQFF. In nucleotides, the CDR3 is TGTGCCAGCAGCGTGACTAGCGGGGGGTGGTCAGACAATGAGCAGTTCTTC.

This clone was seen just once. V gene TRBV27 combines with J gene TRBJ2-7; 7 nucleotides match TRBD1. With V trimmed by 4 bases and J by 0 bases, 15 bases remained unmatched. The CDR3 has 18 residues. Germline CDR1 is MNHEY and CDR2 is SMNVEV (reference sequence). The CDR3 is CASSYPGQRIPSSYEQYF. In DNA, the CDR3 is TGTGCCAGCAGTTACCCGGGACAGCGAATCCCCAGCTCCTACGAGCAGTACTTC.

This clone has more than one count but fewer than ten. This CDR3 is CASRLAGFRNSPLHF. In DNA form, the CDR3 reads TGTGCCAGCCGCCTGGCGGGATTCAGAAATTCACCCCTCCACTTT. The chain carries TRBV19 and TRBJ1-6; D not resolved. The CDR3 runs 15 residues. Germline V gene sequence: CDR1 LNHDA, CDR2 SQIVND (reference sequence). Trimming pared 9 bases from V and 7 bases from J, leaving 19 bases between.

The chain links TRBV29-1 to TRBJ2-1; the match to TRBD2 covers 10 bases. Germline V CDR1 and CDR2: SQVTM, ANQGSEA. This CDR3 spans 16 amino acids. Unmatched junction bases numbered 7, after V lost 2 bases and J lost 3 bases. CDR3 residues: CSVESLAGAGYNEQFF. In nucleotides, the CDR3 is TGCAGCGTTGAATCGCTAGCGGGAGCGGGCTACAATGAGCAGTTCTTC.